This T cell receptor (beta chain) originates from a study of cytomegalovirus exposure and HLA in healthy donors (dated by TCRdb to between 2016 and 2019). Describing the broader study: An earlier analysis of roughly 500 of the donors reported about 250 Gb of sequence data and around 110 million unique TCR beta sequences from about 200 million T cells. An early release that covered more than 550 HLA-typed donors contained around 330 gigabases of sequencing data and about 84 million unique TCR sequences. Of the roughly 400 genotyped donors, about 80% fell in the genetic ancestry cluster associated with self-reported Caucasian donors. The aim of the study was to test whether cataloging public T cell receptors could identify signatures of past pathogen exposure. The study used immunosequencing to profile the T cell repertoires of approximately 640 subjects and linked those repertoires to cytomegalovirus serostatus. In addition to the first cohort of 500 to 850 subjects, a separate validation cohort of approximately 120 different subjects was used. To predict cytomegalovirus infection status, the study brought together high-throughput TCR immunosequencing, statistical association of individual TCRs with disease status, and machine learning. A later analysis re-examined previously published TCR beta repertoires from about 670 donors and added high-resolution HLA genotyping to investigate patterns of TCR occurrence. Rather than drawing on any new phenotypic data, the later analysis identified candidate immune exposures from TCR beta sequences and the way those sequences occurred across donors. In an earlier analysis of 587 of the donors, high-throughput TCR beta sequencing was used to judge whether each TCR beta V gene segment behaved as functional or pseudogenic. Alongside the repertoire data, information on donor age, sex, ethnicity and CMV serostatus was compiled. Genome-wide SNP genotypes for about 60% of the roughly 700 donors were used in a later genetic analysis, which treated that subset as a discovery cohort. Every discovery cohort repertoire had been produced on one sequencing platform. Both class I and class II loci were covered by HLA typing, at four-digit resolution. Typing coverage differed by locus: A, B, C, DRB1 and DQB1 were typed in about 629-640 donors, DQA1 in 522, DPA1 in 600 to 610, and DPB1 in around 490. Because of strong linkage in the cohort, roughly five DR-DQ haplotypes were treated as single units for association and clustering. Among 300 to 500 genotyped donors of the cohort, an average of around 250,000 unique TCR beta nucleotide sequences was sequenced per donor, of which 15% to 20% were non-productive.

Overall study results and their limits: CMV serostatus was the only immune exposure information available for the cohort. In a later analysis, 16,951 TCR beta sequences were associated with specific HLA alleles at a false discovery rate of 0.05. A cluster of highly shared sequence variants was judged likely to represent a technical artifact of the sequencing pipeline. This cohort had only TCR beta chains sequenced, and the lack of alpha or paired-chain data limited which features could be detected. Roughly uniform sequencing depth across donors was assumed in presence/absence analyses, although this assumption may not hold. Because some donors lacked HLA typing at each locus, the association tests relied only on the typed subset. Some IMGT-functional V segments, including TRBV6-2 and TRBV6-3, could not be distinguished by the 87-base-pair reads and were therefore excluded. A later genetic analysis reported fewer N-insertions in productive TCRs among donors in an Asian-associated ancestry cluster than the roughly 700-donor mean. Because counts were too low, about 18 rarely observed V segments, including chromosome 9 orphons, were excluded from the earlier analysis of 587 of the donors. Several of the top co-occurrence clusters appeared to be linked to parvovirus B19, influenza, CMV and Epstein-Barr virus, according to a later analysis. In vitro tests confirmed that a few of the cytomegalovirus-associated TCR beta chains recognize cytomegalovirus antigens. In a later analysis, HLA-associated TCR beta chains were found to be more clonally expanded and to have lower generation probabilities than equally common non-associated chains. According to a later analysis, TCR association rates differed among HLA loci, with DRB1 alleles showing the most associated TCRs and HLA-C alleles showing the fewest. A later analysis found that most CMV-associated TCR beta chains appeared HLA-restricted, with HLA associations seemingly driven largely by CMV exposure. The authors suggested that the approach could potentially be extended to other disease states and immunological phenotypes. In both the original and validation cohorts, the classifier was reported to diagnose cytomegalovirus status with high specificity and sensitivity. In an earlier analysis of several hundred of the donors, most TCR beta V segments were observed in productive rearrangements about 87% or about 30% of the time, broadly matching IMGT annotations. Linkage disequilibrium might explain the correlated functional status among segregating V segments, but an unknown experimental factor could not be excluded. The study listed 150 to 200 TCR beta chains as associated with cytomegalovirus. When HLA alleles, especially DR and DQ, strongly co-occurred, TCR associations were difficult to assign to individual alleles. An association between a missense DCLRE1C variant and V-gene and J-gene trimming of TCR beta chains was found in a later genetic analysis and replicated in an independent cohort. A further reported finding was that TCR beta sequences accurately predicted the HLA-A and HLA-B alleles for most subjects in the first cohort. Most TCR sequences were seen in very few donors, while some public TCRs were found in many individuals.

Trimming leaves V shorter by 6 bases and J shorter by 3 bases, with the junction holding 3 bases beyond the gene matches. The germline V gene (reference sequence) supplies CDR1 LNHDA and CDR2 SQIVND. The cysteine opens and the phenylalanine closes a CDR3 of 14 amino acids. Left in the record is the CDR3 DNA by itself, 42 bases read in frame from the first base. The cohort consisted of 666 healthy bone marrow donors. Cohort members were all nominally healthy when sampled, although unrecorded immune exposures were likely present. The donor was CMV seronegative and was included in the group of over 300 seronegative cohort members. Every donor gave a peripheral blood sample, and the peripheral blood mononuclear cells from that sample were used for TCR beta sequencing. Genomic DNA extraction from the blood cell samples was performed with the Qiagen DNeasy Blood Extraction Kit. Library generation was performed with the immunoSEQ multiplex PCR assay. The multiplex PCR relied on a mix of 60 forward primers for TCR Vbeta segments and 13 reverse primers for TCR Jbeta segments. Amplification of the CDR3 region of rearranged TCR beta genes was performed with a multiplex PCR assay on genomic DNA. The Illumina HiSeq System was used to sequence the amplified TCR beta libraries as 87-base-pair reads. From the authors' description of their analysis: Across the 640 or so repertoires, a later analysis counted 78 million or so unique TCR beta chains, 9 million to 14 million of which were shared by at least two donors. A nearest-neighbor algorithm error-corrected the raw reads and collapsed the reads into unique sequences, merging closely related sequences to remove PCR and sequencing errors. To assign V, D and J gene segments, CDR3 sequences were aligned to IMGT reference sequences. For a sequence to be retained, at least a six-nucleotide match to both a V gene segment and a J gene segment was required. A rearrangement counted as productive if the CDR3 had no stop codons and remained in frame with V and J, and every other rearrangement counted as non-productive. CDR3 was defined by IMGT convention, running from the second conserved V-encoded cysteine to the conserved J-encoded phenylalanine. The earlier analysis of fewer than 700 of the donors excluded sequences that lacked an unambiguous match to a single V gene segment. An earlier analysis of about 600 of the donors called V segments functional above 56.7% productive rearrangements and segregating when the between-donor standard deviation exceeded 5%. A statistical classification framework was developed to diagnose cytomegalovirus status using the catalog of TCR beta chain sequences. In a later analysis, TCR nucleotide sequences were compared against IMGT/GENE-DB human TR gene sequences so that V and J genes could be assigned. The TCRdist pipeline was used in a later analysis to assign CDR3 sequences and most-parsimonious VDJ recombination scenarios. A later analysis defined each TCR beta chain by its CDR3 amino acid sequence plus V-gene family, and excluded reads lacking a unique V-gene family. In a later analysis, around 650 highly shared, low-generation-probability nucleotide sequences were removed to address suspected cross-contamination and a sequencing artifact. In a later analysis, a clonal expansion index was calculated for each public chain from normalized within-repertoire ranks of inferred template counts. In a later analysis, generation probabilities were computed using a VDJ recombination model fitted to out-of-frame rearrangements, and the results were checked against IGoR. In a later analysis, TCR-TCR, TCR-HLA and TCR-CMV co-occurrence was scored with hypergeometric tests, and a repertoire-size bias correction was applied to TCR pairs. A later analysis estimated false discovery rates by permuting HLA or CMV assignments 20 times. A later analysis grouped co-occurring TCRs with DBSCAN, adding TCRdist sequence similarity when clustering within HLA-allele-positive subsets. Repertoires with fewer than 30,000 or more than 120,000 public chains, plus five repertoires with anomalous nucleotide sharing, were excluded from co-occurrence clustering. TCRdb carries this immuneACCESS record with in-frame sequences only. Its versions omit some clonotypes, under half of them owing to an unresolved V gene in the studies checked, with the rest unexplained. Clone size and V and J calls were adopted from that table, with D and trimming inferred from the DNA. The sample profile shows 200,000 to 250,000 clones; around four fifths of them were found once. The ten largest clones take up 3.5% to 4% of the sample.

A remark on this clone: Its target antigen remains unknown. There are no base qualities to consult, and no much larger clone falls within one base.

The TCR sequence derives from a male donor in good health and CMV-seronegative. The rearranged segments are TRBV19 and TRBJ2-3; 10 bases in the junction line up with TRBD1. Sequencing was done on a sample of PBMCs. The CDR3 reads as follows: CASRDRGGTDTQYF. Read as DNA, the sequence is TGTGCCAGTAGGGACAGGGGGGGAACAGATACGCAGTATTTT.